The 2 T cell receptor beta chains below all came from one sample that was sequenced in a study of blood T cell repertoires in COVID-19. Only in-frame clones appear in the TCRdb table, and some are missing; sequencing was by immunoSEQ multiplex PCR. The repertoire has a few hundred thousand clones, around nine tenths of them found once; the top ten carry 3% to 3.5%. The sequencing input was peripheral blood. These receptors were obtained from a man between 60 and 70 years old with acute or convalescent COVID-19.

This clone was seen at least ten times. The sample carries other DNA sequences with the same CDR3. This sequence joins TRBV7-9 and TRBJ1-4; no firm D call. V was clipped by 1 base and J by 0 bases, with 9 bases between them. The CDR3 extends over 16 amino acids. From germline, CDR1 is SEHNR and CDR2 FQNEAQ (reference sequence). The CDR3 region is CASSLVSGATNEKLFF. CDR3 bases: TGTGCCAGCAGCTTAGTTTCGGGTGCAACTAATGAAAAACTGTTTTTT.

The rearrangement uses TRBV7-9 and TRBJ1-1; D gene uncertain. Germline V gives CDR1 SEHNR, CDR2 FQNEAQ (reference sequence). This CDR3 comprises 14 residues. V was trimmed by 5 bases and J by 8 bases, leaving 18 bases between them. For the CDR3, the DNA is TGTGCCAGCAGCCCGAAAGCATTAGCGGGGGAAGCTTTCTTT. It yields the protein CASSPKALAGEAFF. Full variable domain (rest looked up from reference TRBV7-9 and TRBJ1-1): DTGVSQNPRHKITKRGQNVTFRCDPISEHNRLYWYRQTLGQGPEFLTYFQNEAQLEKSRLLSDRFSAERPKGSFSTLEIQRTEQGDSAMYLCASSPKALAGEAFFGQGTRLTVV.